This TCR beta chain comes out of a study of vaccination and CD4 T cells after COVID-19. Points from the study as a whole: Recorded median SARS-CoV-2-reactive clonotype numbers increased from roughly 19 to 38 without reaching significance.

Treatment meaning: roughly 11-day PBMC culture with coronavirus spike peptide pools or control peptides (ViraFEST assay). First, ViraFEST expanded antigen-specific T cells with peptide pools, and next it sequenced the TCRs. This clonotype has only a few counts. Antigen specificity is unknown. Trimming took 6 bases from V and 2 from J, leaving 8 bases between them. CDR1 and CDR2 from the germline V gene are ENHRY and SYGVKD. The CDR3 extends over 14 amino acids. Researchers used the Oncomine TCR Beta short-read assay to sequence DNA from cultured CD4+ T cells. Each CDR3 protein gets one entry after TCRdb re-called the PCR reads with MiXCR. The sample lists more than 8,000 distinct CDR3 sequences; 51% were seen once.

Sequencing input: CD4+ T cells from blood, cultured in vitro. This TCR was recovered from a human donor who had recovered from COVID-19. The chain uses TRBV10-3 and TRBJ2-6; D perhaps matches TRBD2 (5 bases). Here the CDR3 reads CAIRGSPGANVLTF. DNA of the CDR3: TGTGCCATCAGGGGGAGTCCTGGGGCCAACGTCCTGACTTTC.